This T cell receptor beta chain was identified in a study of OX40 agonist ivuxolimab in advanced cancers. Study overall: Of mixed ages from about 23 to 85 and averaging approximately 60 years, the group was roughly 85% male.

TCRdb's copy holds only in-frame clones and misses some; the assay was immunoSEQ multiplex PCR. The sample includes around 31,000 clones, over 85% seen only once; the top ten take under 45%. With 5 bases removed from V and 4 bases from J, the gap between germline ends came to 18 bases. The CDR3 runs to 15 residues. Germline V gives CDR1 SGHAT, CDR2 FQNNGV. Autoimmune disease history or systemic immunosuppression disqualified patients. Study conclusions and caveats: Normalized expansion of T-cell clones was also low for some nonresponders. The mean number of expanded clones was higher in CD8+ T cells than in CD4+.

Of note for this clone: Antigen unknown.

This clonotype was sampled from an adult with an advanced solid tumor such as melanoma, head and neck, liver or kidney cancer. The chain couples TRBV11-2 to TRBJ2-7; the D call may be TRBD1 or TRBD2 (5 bases each). The material sequenced was CD4+ or CD8+ T cells sorted from blood, taken in a trial of the OX40 agonist ivuxolimab. The CDR3 spells CASSPDQGGGYEQYF. Here the CDR3 DNA reads TGTGCCAGCAGCCCGGACCAGGGCGGAGGATACGAGCAGTACTTC. Full variable domain (missing parts from reference TRBV11-2 and TRBJ2-7): EAGVAQSPRYKIIEKRQSVAFWCNPISGHATLYWYQQILGQGPKLLIQFQNNGVVDDSQLPKDRFSAERLKGVDSTLKIQPAKLEDSAVYLCASSPDQGGGYEQYFGPGTRLTVT.